This T cell receptor (beta chain) was found in a study of blood T cell repertoires in COVID-19. Study-level information: Samples representing acute and convalescent COVID-19 were sourced from the United States, Italy and Spain. T cells, B-cell-depleted T cells, or PBMCs provided the cDNA or gDNA that served as material.

CDR3 length: 15 residues. V lost 0 bases to trimming and J lost 1 base, with 10 bases between them. Germline V lookup: CDR1 SGHRS, CDR2 YFSETQ. Authors' methods: Amplification with reference gene primers provided the estimates of nucleated cell counts. Profiled with immunoSEQ multiplex PCR; TCRdb holds only in-frame clones, not every one. V, J and clone size are taken as reported in that table, and D and trimming were inferred from the DNA itself. The sample records roughly 250,000 clones, around 89% being singletons. The TCR was taken from a man aged 25 to 40 with acute or convalescent COVID-19. Sequenced input: peripheral blood. J is TRBJ1-1 and V is TRBV5-1, with D perhaps TRBD1 (6 bases). The CDR3 here is CASSLEGTPNTEAFF. As DNA, the CDR3 is TGCGCCAGCAGCTTGGAAGGGACACCGAACACTGAAGCTTTCTTT.